This T cell receptor (beta chain) was captured by sequencing in a study of cytomegalovirus exposure and HLA in healthy donors. This clone has only a few counts. Unmatched junction bases numbered 7, after V lost 1 base and J lost 4 bases. This CDR3 spans 16 amino acids. The PCR employed 60 Vbeta primers together with 13 Jbeta primers. Assay used: immunoSEQ multiplex PCR; TCRdb lists only in-frame clones, some missing. The profile shows 200,000 to 250,000 clones, about 83% of them singletons. Material: PBMCs. The rearrangement links TRBV6-7 to TRBJ2-3; 8 positions match TRBD2. TRBV6-7 is designated an ORF whose function remains uncertain. This TCR came from a human donor in good health. CDR3 in amino acids: CASSYLGGRRADTQYF. The CDR3 DNA is TGTGCCAGCAGTTACTTGGGCGGGAGGCGGGCAGATACGCAGTATTTT.